One and the same sample provided the 18 T cell receptor beta chains below, sequenced in a study of metastatic and nonmetastatic thyroid tumors. No treatment had been given to any patient before thyroid surgery. TCRdb reanalyzed the PCR reads via MiXCR. The repertoire includes approximately 16,000 clones, 9.5% to 15% of them detected once, and less than 35% sits in the top ten. The sequenced sample was blood. Every receptor here comes from a female donor with papillary thyroid cancer or a benign thyroid nodule (not recorded which). Some clones in this sample may be carry-over from other donors' samples.

At least ten counts were recorded for this clone. At the DNA level, this CDR3 is encoded by other sequences in the same sample as well. V and J are TRBV9 and TRBJ1-4, with D maybe TRBD1 (5 bases). This CDR3 is 15 amino acids long. Per germline, CDR1 SGDLS and CDR2 YYNGEE. Trimming took off 2 bases at V and 1 base at J, with 9 bases between the two ends. The CDR3 DNA reads TGTGCCAGCAGCGTCCAGGGTCAAACTAATGAAAAACTGTTTTTT. Protein product: CASSVQGQTNEKLFF.

V usage is TRBV7-8 and J usage is TRBJ2-7, with TRBD1 matching 8 bases. Germline V gene data show CDR1 as SGHVS and CDR2 as FQNEAQ. The CDR3 has 17 residues. Trimming removed 5 bases from V and 4 bases from J; junction bases left unmatched: 16. CDR3 nucleotides: TGTGCCAGCAGCCCCCAGGGCCGGGACACAGGGGGGTACGAGCAGTACTTC. It codes for CASSPQGRDTGGYEQYF.

This clone was counted ten times or more. The chain combines TRBV6-1 with TRBJ1-1, with 7 bases lining up with TRBD1. Germline V gene lookup returns CDR1 MNHNS and CDR2 SASEGT. V was clipped by 6 bases and J by 6 bases; unmatched bases: 16. The CDR3 is made up of 16 amino acids. CDR3 DNA: TGTGCCAGCAGGGCCAGCCAGACAGGGAATGCCGCTGAAGCTTTCTTT. Its translation: CASRASQTGNAAEAFF.

The chain uses TRBV7-2 and TRBJ1-2; D unclear. V shed 4 bases and J shed 8 bases, with 14 bases lying between them. CDR1 and CDR2 (germline): SGHTA, FQGNSA. This CDR3 is built from 13 residues. Here the CDR3 reads CASSSYAGGGYTF. CDR3 sequence (DNA): TGTGCCAGCAGCTCCTACGCGGGAGGCGGCTACACCTTC.

This clone appeared once. Its ends do not fully match the called genes, so a read error is possible. The chain employs TRBV9 and TRBJ2-3; 8 positions agree with TRBD2. CDR3 length equals 15 residues. Germline V gene lookup returns CDR1 SGDLS and CDR2 YYNGEE. The DNA of the CDR3 is TGTGCCAGCAGCGTCGATACGGGAGCGGGAGATACGCAGTGTTTT. It yields the protein CASSVDTGAGDTQCF.

The J gene is TRBJ2-7, the V gene TRBV28, with 9 bases identical to TRBD2. Germline V gives CDR1 MDHEN, CDR2 SYDVKM. V dropped 4 bases and J dropped 2; count of bases not matched to a gene: 9. The CDR3 spans 16 residues. The CDR3 spells CASSSLSGRTPYEQYF. The CDR3 nucleotides are TGTGCCAGCAGTTCCCTCAGCGGGAGGACCCCCTACGAGCAGTACTTC.

On this clone itself: This sequence may be a read error, since a much larger clone differs from it by one base. V gene TRBV7-9 combines with J gene TRBJ1-1; D is unclear. Germline CDR1 SEHNR, CDR2 FQNEAQ (reference sequence). V was clipped by 6 bases and J by 0 bases, with 11 bases between them. This CDR3 spans 14 amino acids. Here the CDR3 reads CASSKGWLNTEAFF. The DNA for the CDR3 is TGTGCCAGCAGTAAAGGATGGTTGAACACTGAAGCTTTCTTT.

V is TRBV7-2 and J is TRBJ2-5; possibly TRBD1 for D (6 bases). The V end was cut by 2 bases, the J end by 4 bases, with 11 bases between. There are 14 residues in the CDR3. Germline CDR1 SGHTA, CDR2 FQGNSA. The CDR3 sequence is CASSLWGHRETQYF. The CDR3, as DNA: TGTGCCAGCAGCTTATGGGGACATAGAGAGACCCAGTACTTC.

The chain uses TRBV11-2 and TRBJ2-7; a possible D gene is TRBD2 (5 bases). Germline V gives CDR1 SGHAT, CDR2 FQNNGV. The V gene lost 10 bases and the J gene lost 6 bases, with 19 bases spanning the gap. The CDR3 has 13 amino acids. DNA for the CDR3: TGTGCCATCATCTCCTTCTCGGGGAGCGAGCAGTACTTC. Amino acid sequence: CAIISFSGSEQYF.

This clone occurred many times. The gene calls are TRBV7-9 and TRBJ1-5; 7 bases are a match to TRBD1. The germline V gene has CDR1 SEHNR and CDR2 FQNEAQ (reference sequence). The CDR3 contains 13 residues. V shed 6 bases and J 4 bases; nucleotides not matched to a gene: 3. The CDR3 sequence is CASRGQTNQPQHF. The CDR3 nucleotides read TGTGCCAGCAGGGGACAGACTAATCAGCCCCAGCATTTT.

In the case of this clone: The junction does not match germline at one end; this may be a read error. This chain uses TRBV7-2 with TRBJ1-5; unclear D gene. The length of the CDR3 is 14 residues. Germline CDR1 and CDR2: SGHTA and FQGNSA. CDR3 sequence: CARSSTPGNQPQHF. CDR3 bases: TGTGCCAGGAGCTCCACCCCTGGGAATCAGCCCCAGCATTTT. Full variable domain (rest looked up from reference TRBV7-2 and TRBJ1-5): GAGVSQSPSNKVTEKGKDVELRCDPISGHTALYWYRQSLGQGLEFLIYFQGNSAPDKSGLPSDRFSAERTGGSVSTLTIQRTQQEDSAVYLCARSSTPGNQPQHFGDGTRLSIL.

This chain uses TRBV10-3 with TRBJ2-7; D not certain. Germline CDR1 ENHRY, CDR2 SYGVKD. The CDR3 extends over 12 amino acids. V was clipped by 11 bases and J by 2 bases, with 13 bases between them. CDR3 DNA: TGTGCCGTCCACGCATCCACCTACGAGCAGTACTTC. Residues: CAVHASTYEQYF.

This clone was seen many times. The rearrangement joins TRBV5-4 to TRBJ1-2, with D possibly being TRBD1 (6 bases). CDR3 length: 13 residues. The V gene lost 0 bases and the J gene lost 4 bases, with 7 bases spanning the gap. Germline V CDR1 and CDR2: SGHNT, YYREEE (reference sequence). The DNA for the CDR3 is TGTGCCAGCAGCTTGGAGGGGGTCTATGGCTACACCTTC. Amino acids: CASSLEGVYGYTF.

This clone occurred many times. The chain links TRBV3-1 to TRBJ2-1; TRBD2 agrees at 7 bases. This CDR3 spans 15 amino acids. Trimming took 4 bases from V and 7 from J; bases not matched to a gene: 10. Germline V lookup: CDR1 LGHDT, CDR2 YNNKEL (reference sequence). The CDR3 loop is CASSRDPGGGNEQFF. CDR3 DNA sequence: TGTGCCAGCAGCCGAGACCCTGGGGGGGGGAATGAGCAGTTCTTC.

The V and J genes are TRBV5-1 and TRBJ2-7; 14 nucleotides agree with TRBD2. CDR3 length: 17 amino acids. Germline-derived CDR1 and CDR2 are SGHRS and YFSETQ. Unmatched junction bases numbered 3, after V lost 1 base and J lost 0 bases. CDR3 sequence (DNA): TGCGCCAGCAGCTTGAGGGGACTAGCGGGGGCCTCCTACGAGCAGTACTTC. It specifies CASSLRGLAGASYEQYF.

The DNA for the CDR3 is TGTGCCAGCAGCTTAGATCTTAGAGTCTCCGAGCAGTACTTC. Translated: CASSLDLRVSEQYF. The rearrangement joins TRBV11-2 to TRBJ2-7; D not certain. The CDR3 spans 14 residues. Germline V gives CDR1 SGHAT, CDR2 FQNNGV. V was clipped by 0 bases and J by 6 bases, with 12 bases between them.

This clone has ten or more counts. The rearrangement joins TRBV11-2 to TRBJ2-7; 8 bases align to TRBD2. Germline trimming cut 0 bases from V and 2 bases from J; bases unmatched to any gene: 3. This CDR3 has 15 residues. CDR1 SGHAT and CDR2 FQNNGV come from the germline V gene. CDR3 coding DNA: TGTGCCAGCAGCTTAGATCCCGGGAGGGCCTACGAGCAGTACTTC. This codes for CASSLDPGRAYEQYF.

This clone was counted many times. Other DNA sequences in the sample encode the same CDR3. The rearrangement joins TRBV20-1 to TRBJ1-6; D is ambiguous. The CDR3 runs 15 residues. V lost 5 bases and J lost 10, with 21 bases in between. The germline V gene has CDR1 DFQATT and CDR2 SNEGSKA (reference sequence). CDR3 in amino acids: CSAPAGFGLNSPLHF. The CDR3 DNA reads TGCAGTGCTCCGGCGGGGTTCGGGCTTAACTCACCCCTCCACTTT.